The clone carrying this T cell receptor (beta chain) was observed a handful of times. The germline gives CDR1 SGHRS, CDR2 YFSETQ. The CDR3 consists of 13 residues. After removal of 7 bases from V and 4 bases from J, the junction contained 6 bases not matched to a gene. Via MiXCR, TCRdb re-called the 5' RACE reads, giving one row per CDR3 protein. There are 60,000 to 65,000 distinct CDR3 sequences in the sample; 20% to 25% occur only once, and approximately 3.1% lies in the top ten. This receptor was identified in a female donor with breast cancer. The chain uses TRBV5-1 and TRBJ2-5; TRBD1 aligns across 8 bases. Sequenced input: memory CD4+ T cells sorted from a lymph node. Sample subset: memory CD4+ T cells, CD4+CD45RO+CD25-. The CDR3 loop is CASYQGAGETQYF. CDR3 in DNA: TGCGCCAGCTATCAGGGGGCTGGAGAGACCCAGTACTTC.